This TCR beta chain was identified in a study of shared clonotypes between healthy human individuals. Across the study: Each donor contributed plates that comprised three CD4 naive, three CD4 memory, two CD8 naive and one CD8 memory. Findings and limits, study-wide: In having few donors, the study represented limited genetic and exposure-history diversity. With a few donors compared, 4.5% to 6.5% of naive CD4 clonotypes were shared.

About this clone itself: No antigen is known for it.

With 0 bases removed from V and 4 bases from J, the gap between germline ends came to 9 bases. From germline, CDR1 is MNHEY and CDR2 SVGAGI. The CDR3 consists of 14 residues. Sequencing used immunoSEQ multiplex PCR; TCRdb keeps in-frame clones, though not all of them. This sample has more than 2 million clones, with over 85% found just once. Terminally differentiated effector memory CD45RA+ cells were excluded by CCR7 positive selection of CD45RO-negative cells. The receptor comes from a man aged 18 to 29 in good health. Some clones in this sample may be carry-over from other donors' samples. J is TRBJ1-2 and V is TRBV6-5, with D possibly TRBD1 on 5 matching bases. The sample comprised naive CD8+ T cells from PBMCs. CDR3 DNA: TGTGCCAGCAGTTACTCCCCAGGGACCTATGGCTACACCTTC. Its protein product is CASSYSPGTYGYTF.